This entry is about one T cell receptor (beta chain). This entry comes from a study of blood T cells in healthy people across ages. Primers used in a second PCR of roughly 6 to 11 cycles were a sample-barcoded 5' primer and a J-beta primer mix. Via MiXCR, TCRdb re-called the 5' RACE reads, giving one row per CDR3 protein. The data show under 800,000 distinct CDR3 sequences, with roughly 43% seen just once and 20% to 25% held by the top ten. Trimming removed 1 base at V and 4 bases at J, with 15 bases between. In germline, CDR1 is SGHDT, CDR2 YYEEEE. There are 16 residues in the CDR3. Input material: blood. The sequence was collected from a woman aged 60-75 years in good health. V usage is TRBV5-6 and J usage is TRBJ1-5; D uncertain. The DNA of the CDR3 is TGTGCCAGCAGCTTGTTTTCAATGGCAGATAATCAGCCCCAGCATTTT. This gives the protein CASSLFSMADNQPQHF.